This TCR beta chain was sequenced in a study of cytomegalovirus exposure and HLA in healthy donors. Overall study results and limits: Within an earlier analysis, most TCR beta V segments proved productive either about 87% or about 30% of the time.

J lost 8 bases, V lost 0 bases, and 6 bases had no gene match. Germline assignment: CDR1 SGHTA and CDR2 FQGTGA. CDR3 length: 15 amino acids. The PCR made use of 60 Vbeta and 13 Jbeta primers. Assay used: immunoSEQ multiplex PCR; TCRdb lists only in-frame clones, some missing. The sample records some 150,000 clones, about 62% being singletons. Concerning this clone itself: Its cognate antigen is unknown.

Sequencing was done on a sample of PBMCs. The chain joins TRBV7-3 to TRBJ2-1; TRBD2 matches at 8 bases. This receptor was identified in a man aged 35 to 55 in good health and CMV-seronegative. The CDR3 region is CASSLTGLGIDEQFF. The CDR3 DNA reads as TGTGCCAGCAGCTTAACGGGACTAGGGATCGATGAGCAGTTCTTC.